A selection of T cell receptor beta chains follows, all from one sample in a study of OX40 agonist ivuxolimab in advanced cancers. Produced via immunoSEQ multiplex PCR; TCRdb's table is partial and in-frame only. In the table there are about 40,000 clones, 88% of which are singletons. The sample in question was CD4+ or CD8+ T cells sorted from blood, obtained in a trial of the OX40 agonist ivuxolimab. These receptors were obtained from an adult with an advanced solid tumor such as melanoma, head and neck, liver or kidney cancer. Both conserved end residues are part of each CDR3. The D gene is left open where the match is weak. The size entry is marked missing in some rows and otherwise reads once, few, many or a size class.

clone size: -
D gene: -
CDR3 length: 14
V gene: TRBV15
J gene: TRBJ2-7
CDR3 DNA: TGTGCCACCAGCACCTCCCGCGGATCCTACGAGCAGTACTTC
CDR3 protein: CATSTSRGSYEQYF

clone size: -
D gene: -
CDR3 length: 13
V gene: TRBV7-9
J gene: TRBJ2-3
CDR3 DNA: TGTGCCAGCACCGATAACCTTCTCGTCCCTCAGTATTTT
CDR3 protein: CASTDNLLVPQYF

clone size: -
D gene: TRBD2
CDR3 length: 15
V gene: TRBV13
J gene: TRBJ2-1
CDR3 DNA: TGTGCCAGCAGCCTTCCGGGACTAGCGGGAGTCGAGCAGTTCTTC
CDR3 protein: CASSLPGLAGVEQFF

clone size: -
D gene: -
CDR3 length: 18
V gene: TRBV5-1
J gene: TRBJ2-6
CDR3 DNA: TGCGCCAGCAGCTTGGTTTCGGTGGGGACGTCTGGGGCCAACGTCCTGACTTTC
CDR3 protein: CASSLVSVGTSGANVLTF

clone size: -
D gene: -
CDR3 length: 15
V gene: TRBV7-9
J gene: TRBJ1-2
CDR3 DNA: TGTGCCAGCAGCCTCCCGGGGGGCGAAGGCTATGGCTACACCTTC
CDR3 protein: CASSLPGGEGYGYTF

clone size: -
D gene: -
CDR3 length: 13
V gene: TRBV28
J gene: TRBJ2-7
CDR3 DNA: TGTGCCAGCAGTAAAGACCGGGGATACGAGCAGTACTTC
CDR3 protein: CASSKDRGYEQYF

clone size: once
D gene: -
CDR3 length: 15
V gene: TRBV21-1
J gene: TRBJ1-1
CDR3 DNA: TGTGCCAGCAGCAAAGCGAGGGGGGGGAACACTGAAGCTTTCTTT
CDR3 protein: CASSKARGGNTEAFF

clone size: -
D gene: TRBD1
CDR3 length: 15
V gene: TRBV7-9
J gene: TRBJ2-7
CDR3 DNA: TGTGCCAGCAGCTCCACTGACAGGGGTACCTACGAGCAGTACTTC
CDR3 protein: CASSSTDRGTYEQYF

clone size: -
D gene: TRBD2
CDR3 length: 16
V gene: TRBV7-2
J gene: TRBJ2-3
CDR3 DNA: TGTGCCAGCAGCGGGAAACTAGCGGGAGCTGTAGATACGCAGTATTTT
CDR3 protein: CASSGKLAGAVDTQYF

clone size: -
D gene: -
CDR3 length: 12
V gene: TRBV7-9
J gene: TRBJ1-5
CDR3 DNA: TGTGCCAGCAGCTTTGAAGGTCAGCCCCAGCATTTT
CDR3 protein: CASSFEGQPQHF

clone size: once
D gene: -
CDR3 length: 14
V gene: TRBV6-5
J gene: TRBJ2-3
CDR3 DNA: TGTGCCAGCAGTTACACGAACAGGGAAGATACGCAGTATTTT
CDR3 protein: CASSYTNREDTQYF

clone size: -
D gene: -
CDR3 length: 15
V gene: TRBV4-1
J gene: TRBJ2-7
CDR3 DNA: TGCGCCAGCAGCCCCGTATTGCGGACGGACTACGAGCAGTACTTC
CDR3 protein: CASSPVLRTDYEQYF

clone size: few
D gene: TRBD2
CDR3 length: 12
V gene: TRBV5-1
J gene: TRBJ2-1
CDR3 DNA: TGCGCCAGCAAGACTAGCGGAGGGGGGTTGGTCTTC
CDR3 protein: CASKTSGGGLVF

clone size: -
D gene: TRBD1
CDR3 length: 14
V gene: TRBV30
J gene: TRBJ1-5
CDR3 DNA: TGTGCCTGGGACGATGGGACAGATAATCAGCCCCAGCATTTT
CDR3 protein: CAWDDGTDNQPQHF

clone size: -
D gene: TRBD2
CDR3 length: 16
V gene: TRBV28
J gene: TRBJ2-7
CDR3 DNA: TGTGCCAGCAGTGAACTAGCGCCCTCCCTCTCCTACGAGCAGTACTTC
CDR3 protein: CASSELAPSLSYEQYF

clone size: -
D gene: TRBD2
CDR3 length: 13
V gene: TRBV27
J gene: TRBJ2-7
CDR3 DNA: TGTGCCAGCAGTCTAGCGGCCCCCTACGAGCAGTACTTC
CDR3 protein: CASSLAAPYEQYF

clone size: -
D gene: -
CDR3 length: 13
V gene: TRBV19
J gene: TRBJ1-1
CDR3 DNA: TGTGCCAGTAGTATCTGGGGGGACACTGAAGCTTTCTTT
CDR3 protein: CASSIWGDTEAFF

clone size: -
D gene: -
CDR3 length: 16
V gene: TRBV7-8
J gene: TRBJ1-2
CDR3 DNA: TGTGCCAGCAGCGACCCACATCCCACGTTGGACTATGGCTACACCTTC
CDR3 protein: CASSDPHPTLDYGYTF

clone size: -
D gene: TRBD2
CDR3 length: 17
V gene: TRBV11-2
J gene: TRBJ2-7
CDR3 DNA: TGTGCCAGCAGCTCCCCAACTAGCGGGCATAACTCCTACGAGCAGTACTTC
CDR3 protein: CASSSPTSGHNSYEQYF

clone size: -
D gene: -
CDR3 length: 14
V gene: TRBV19
J gene: TRBJ2-3
CDR3 DNA: TGTGCCAGTAGTATCGGCCAGGGAACAGATACGCAGTATTTT
CDR3 protein: CASSIGQGTDTQYF

clone size: once
D gene: -
CDR3 length: 12
V gene: TRBV4-1
J gene: TRBJ2-3
CDR3 DNA: TGCGCCAGCAGCCAAGTAGGGGATACGCAGTATTTT
CDR3 protein: CASSQVGDTQYF

clone size: -
D gene: TRBD2
CDR3 length: 16
V gene: TRBV9
J gene: TRBJ2-1
CDR3 DNA: TGTGCCAGCAGCGATTGGACTAGCGGAATACACAATGAGCAGTTCTTC
CDR3 protein: CASSDWTSGIHNEQFF

clone size: -
D gene: TRBD1
CDR3 length: 15
V gene: TRBV6-6
J gene: TRBJ1-2
CDR3 DNA: TGTGCCAGCAGTCAACCGACAGGGGTAGGATATGGCTACACCTTC
CDR3 protein: CASSQPTGVGYGYTF

clone size: -
D gene: TRBD1
CDR3 length: 14
V gene: TRBV19
J gene: TRBJ2-7
CDR3 DNA: TGTGCCAGTAGCCCCGGGACAGGAGCCTACGAGCAGTACTTC
CDR3 protein: CASSPGTGAYEQYF

clone size: -
D gene: TRBD2
CDR3 length: 13
V gene: TRBV11-3
J gene: TRBJ2-7
CDR3 DNA: TGTGCCAGCAGCTTCGGACTAGGCTACGAGCAGTACTTC
CDR3 protein: CASSFGLGYEQYF

clone size: -
D gene: -
CDR3 length: 14
V gene: TRBV7-8
J gene: TRBJ2-1
CDR3 DNA: TGTGCCAGCAGCTTAGAGGGACTCTACAATGAGCAGTTCTTC
CDR3 protein: CASSLEGLYNEQFF

clone size: -
D gene: TRBD2
CDR3 length: 15
V gene: TRBV7-9
J gene: TRBJ2-7
CDR3 DNA: TGTGCCAGCAGCCCTGGGACTAGCGGGACAGACGAGCAGTACTTC
CDR3 protein: CASSPGTSGTDEQYF

clone size: -
D gene: TRBD1
CDR3 length: 14
V gene: TRBV6-5
J gene: TRBJ2-1
CDR3 DNA: TGTGCCAGCAGGTCCGGGACAGGGGGCGATGAGCAGTTCTTC
CDR3 protein: CASRSGTGGDEQFF

clone size: -
D gene: TRBD2
CDR3 length: 17
V gene: TRBV27
J gene: TRBJ2-1
CDR3 DNA: TGTGCCAGCAGTTTAACTAGCGGGAGGGCCCCGGTTGATGAGCAGTTCTTC
CDR3 protein: CASSLTSGRAPVDEQFF

clone size: -
D gene: TRBD2
CDR3 length: 15
V gene: TRBV6-5
J gene: TRBJ2-7
CDR3 DNA: TGTGCCAGCACCCATCGGACTAGCGGGATCTACGAGCAGTACTTC
CDR3 protein: CASTHRTSGIYEQYF

clone size: -
D gene: -
CDR3 length: 15
V gene: TRBV27
J gene: TRBJ2-3
CDR3 DNA: TGTGCCAGCAGTTTTACCGGGGGCGCAACAGATACGCAGTATTTT
CDR3 protein: CASSFTGGATDTQYF

clone size: -
D gene: -
CDR3 length: 12
V gene: TRBV6-5
J gene: TRBJ2-3
CDR3 DNA: TGTGCCAGCAGCCGGGGTTCAGATACGCAGTATTTT
CDR3 protein: CASSRGSDTQYF

clone size: once
D gene: TRBD1
CDR3 length: 18
V gene: TRBV5-3
J gene: TRBJ1-5
CDR3 DNA: TGTGCCAGAAGCCTTACGCCGGGACAGGGGGCAAACACGCAGCCCCAGCATTTT
CDR3 protein: CARSLTPGQGANTQPQHF

clone size: -
D gene: TRBD1
CDR3 length: 16
V gene: TRBV5-6
J gene: TRBJ2-1
CDR3 DNA: TGTGCCAGCAGCTCGGACCGGGACAGCTCCTACAATGAGCAGTTCTTC
CDR3 protein: CASSSDRDSSYNEQFF

clone size: -
D gene: -
CDR3 length: 15
V gene: TRBV6-6
J gene: TRBJ1-1
CDR3 DNA: TGTGCCAGCAGTTCCACAGGGCTACTCGGCACTGAAGCTTTCTTT
CDR3 protein: CASSSTGLLGTEAFF

clone size: once
D gene: -
CDR3 length: 15
V gene: TRBV2
J gene: TRBJ1-2
CDR3 DNA: TGTGCCAGCAGTGAATTTGGGACCGAAGGCTATGGCTACACCTTC
CDR3 protein: CASSEFGTEGYGYTF

clone size: -
D gene: TRBD2
CDR3 length: 16
V gene: TRBV7-6
J gene: TRBJ2-5
CDR3 DNA: TGTGCCAGCAGCTTATGGGGCGGGAGGGATCAAGAGACCCAGTACTTC
CDR3 protein: CASSLWGGRDQETQYF